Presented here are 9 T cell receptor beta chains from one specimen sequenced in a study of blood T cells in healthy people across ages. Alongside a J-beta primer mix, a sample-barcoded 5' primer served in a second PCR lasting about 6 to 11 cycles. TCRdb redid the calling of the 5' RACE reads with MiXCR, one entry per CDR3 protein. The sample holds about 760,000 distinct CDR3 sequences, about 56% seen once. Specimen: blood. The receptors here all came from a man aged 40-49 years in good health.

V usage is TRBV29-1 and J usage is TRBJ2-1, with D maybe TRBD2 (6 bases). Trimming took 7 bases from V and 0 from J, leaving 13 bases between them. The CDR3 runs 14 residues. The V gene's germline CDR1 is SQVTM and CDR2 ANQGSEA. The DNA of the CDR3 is TGCAGCGCTCTTGTCGGGAGCTCCTACAATGAGCAGTTCTTC. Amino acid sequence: CSALVGSSYNEQFF.

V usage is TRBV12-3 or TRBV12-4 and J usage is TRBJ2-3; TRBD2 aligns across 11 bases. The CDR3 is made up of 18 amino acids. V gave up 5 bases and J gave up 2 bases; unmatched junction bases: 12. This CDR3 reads CASSPRIAGGLTTDTQYF. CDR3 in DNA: TGTGCCAGCAGTCCCCGAATAGCGGGAGGGCTTACCACAGATACGCAGTATTTT.

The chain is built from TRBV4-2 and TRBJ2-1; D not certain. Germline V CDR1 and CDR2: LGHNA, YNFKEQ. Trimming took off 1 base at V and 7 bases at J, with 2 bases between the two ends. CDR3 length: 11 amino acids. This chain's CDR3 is CASSQVNEQFF. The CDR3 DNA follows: TGTGCCAGCAGCCAAGTTAATGAGCAGTTCTTC.

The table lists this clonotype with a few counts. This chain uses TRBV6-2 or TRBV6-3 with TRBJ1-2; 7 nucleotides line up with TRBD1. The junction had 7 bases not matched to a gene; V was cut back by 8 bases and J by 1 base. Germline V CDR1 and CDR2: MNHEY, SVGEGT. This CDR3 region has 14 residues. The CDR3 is CASSWAGGNYGYTF. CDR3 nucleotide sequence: TGTGCCAGCTCTTGGGCAGGGGGTAACTATGGCTACACCTTC.

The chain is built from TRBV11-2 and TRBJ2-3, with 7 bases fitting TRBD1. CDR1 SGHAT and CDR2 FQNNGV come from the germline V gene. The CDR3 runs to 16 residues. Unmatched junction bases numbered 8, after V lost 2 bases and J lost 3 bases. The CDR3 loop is CASSLLDRVGTDTQYF. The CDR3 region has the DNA TGTGCCAGCAGCTTACTTGACAGGGTTGGAACAGATACGCAGTATTTT.

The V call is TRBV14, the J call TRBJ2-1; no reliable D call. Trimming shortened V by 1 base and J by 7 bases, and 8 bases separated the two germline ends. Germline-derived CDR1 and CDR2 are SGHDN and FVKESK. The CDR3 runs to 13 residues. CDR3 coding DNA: TGTGCCAGCAGCCAAGTTTTGGGGAATGAGCAGTTCTTC. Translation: CASSQVLGNEQFF.

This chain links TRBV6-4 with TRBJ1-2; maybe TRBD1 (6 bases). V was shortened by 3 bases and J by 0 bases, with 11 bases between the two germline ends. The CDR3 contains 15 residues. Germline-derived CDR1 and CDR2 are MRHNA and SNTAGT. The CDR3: CASSEFAGANYGYTF. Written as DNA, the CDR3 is TGTGCCAGCAGTGAATTTGCAGGGGCTAACTATGGCTACACCTTC.

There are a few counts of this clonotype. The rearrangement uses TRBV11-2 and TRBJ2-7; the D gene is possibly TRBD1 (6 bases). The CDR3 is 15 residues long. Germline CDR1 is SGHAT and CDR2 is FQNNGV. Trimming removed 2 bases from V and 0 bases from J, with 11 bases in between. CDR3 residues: CASSLSHRASYEQYF. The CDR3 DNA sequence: TGTGCCAGCAGCTTATCCCACAGGGCCTCCTACGAGCAGTACTTC.

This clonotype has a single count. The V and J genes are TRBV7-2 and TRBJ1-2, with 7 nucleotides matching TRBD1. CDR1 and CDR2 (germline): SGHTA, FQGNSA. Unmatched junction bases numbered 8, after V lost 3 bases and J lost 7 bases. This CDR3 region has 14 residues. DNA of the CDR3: TGTGCCAGCAGCTTTGAGGGACAGAGGAGTGGCTACACCTTC. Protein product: CASSFEGQRSGYTF.